This is a list of T cell receptor beta chains from one sample in a study of blood T cells in healthy people across ages. TCRdb used MiXCR to reprocess the 5' RACE reads, holding one entry per CDR3 protein. The table records over a million distinct CDR3 sequences, 25% of them present only once. The sample also formed part of further work on T cells of mothers and their children.

The sample consisted of blood. The receptors were gathered from a girl aged 2-10 years in good health. Each CDR3 is given with its conserved first and last residue. Each record gives: J gene, V gene, clone size, D gene, CDR3 DNA, CDR3 protein. A D gene is named only where the DNA matches it firmly. Clone size is stated in some rows and not others, as once, few, many or a class when expanded.

J: TRBJ2-1; V: TRBV6-2/TRBV6-3; size: -; D: -; DNA: TGTGCCAGCGGGACCGACAGCGAACTTTACAATGAGCAGTTCTTC; CDR3: CASGTDSELYNEQFF
J: TRBJ2-5; V: TRBV4-1; size: -; D: -; DNA: TGCGCCAGCAGCCGGGTCGCAGGGAAGGCGGGAAAGGGAGGCGAGACCCAGTACTTC; CDR3: CASSRVAGKAGKGGETQYF
J: TRBJ2-7; V: TRBV12-3/TRBV12-4; size: -; D: TRBD1; DNA: TGTGCCAGCAGGACCGACAGGGGATCCTACGAGCAGTACTTC; CDR3: CASRTDRGSYEQYF
J: TRBJ2-3; V: TRBV5-6; size: few; D: TRBD1; DNA: TGTGCCAGCAGCCTATTCAGACAGGGGGCTAGAGTAGATACGCAGTATTTT; CDR3: CASSLFRQGARVDTQYF
J: TRBJ1-2; V: TRBV4-3; size: -; D: -; DNA: TGCGCCAGCAGCCAAGAGGCAGATCTTAACTATGGCTACACCTTC; CDR3: CASSQEADLNYGYTF
J: TRBJ2-1; V: TRBV4-1; size: -; D: -; DNA: TGCGCCAGCAGCCAAGGTCCACCGGGGCTGAATGAGCAGTTCTTC; CDR3: CASSQGPPGLNEQFF
J: TRBJ1-6; V: TRBV7-9; size: -; D: -; DNA: TGTGCCAGCAGCCCAGGGGTCTCGGACCCACCCCTCCACTTT; CDR3: CASSPGVSDPPLHF
J: TRBJ1-4; V: TRBV7-9; size: -; D: -; DNA: TGTGCCAGCAGCTTCCAGGGAGGGACTAATGAAAAACTGTTTTTT; CDR3: CASSFQGGTNEKLFF
J: TRBJ2-3; V: TRBV4-1; size: many; D: -; DNA: TGCGCCAGCAGCCAAGTTGCGACAGATACGCAGTATTTT; CDR3: CASSQVATDTQYF
J: TRBJ1-1; V: TRBV5-6; size: -; D: TRBD1; DNA: TGTGCCAGCGGCTCCACAGGGGAGAACACTGAAGCTTTCTTT; CDR3: CASGSTGENTEAFF
J: TRBJ2-7; V: TRBV5-1; size: few; D: -; DNA: TGCGCCAGCAGCTCAATGACAGGTGGTAGCGAGCAGTACTTC; CDR3: CASSSMTGGSEQYF
J: TRBJ2-1; V: TRBV6-5; size: -; D: -; DNA: TGTGCCAGCAGTTACCCTTCGCTCGTAGGTGAGCAGTTCTTC; CDR3: CASSYPSLVGEQFF
J: TRBJ2-1; V: TRBV28; size: few; D: -; DNA: TGTGCCAGCAGTTTTGGGGGACCCGAGCAGTTCTTC; CDR3: CASSFGGPEQFF
J: TRBJ2-1; V: TRBV9; size: few; D: -; DNA: TGTGCCAGCAGCGTAGGGGGCGAGTACAATGAGCAGTTCTTC; CDR3: CASSVGGEYNEQFF
J: TRBJ2-1; V: TRBV28; size: -; D: -; DNA: TGTGCCAGCGCAGGCCCGTGGTTCGGCGTGGTCTTC; CDR3: CASAGPWFGVVF
J: TRBJ1-2; V: TRBV20-1; size: -; D: -; DNA: TGCAGTGCCCATACGGGAATCTATGGCTACACCTTC; CDR3: CSAHTGIYGYTF
J: TRBJ2-3; V: TRBV29-1; size: few; D: -; DNA: TGCAGCGTTGAAGATAGGCAGGTGACCACAGATACGCAGTATTTT; CDR3: CSVEDRQVTTDTQYF
J: TRBJ2-2; V: TRBV7-2; size: few; D: -; DNA: TGTGCCTTCCGGAAGACTAGTCTGGAGCTGTTTTTT; CDR3: CAFRKTSLELFF
J: TRBJ2-7; V: TRBV20-1; size: -; D: -; DNA: TGCAGTGCTGGTCGGCAGCCCTTCGACGAGCAGTACTTC; CDR3: CSAGRQPFDEQYF
J: TRBJ1-1; V: TRBV5-1; size: -; D: TRBD1; DNA: TGCGCCAGCAGCTTGGAGGAGGGGGCGGGGATGAACACTGAAGCTTTCTTT; CDR3: CASSLEEGAGMNTEAFF
J: TRBJ2-6; V: TRBV29-1; size: few; D: TRBD1; DNA: TGCAGCGTTCGAGGACAGGGGGACTCGCCTGGGGCCAACGTCCTGACTTTC; CDR3: CSVRGQGDSPGANVLTF
J: TRBJ2-1; V: TRBV12-3/TRBV12-4; size: -; D: -; DNA: TGTGCCAGCAAGAGGAATGAGCAGTTCTTC; CDR3: CASKRNEQFF
J: TRBJ2-7; V: TRBV3-1; size: few; D: -; DNA: TGTGCCAGCAGCCCCGAAAGCGCTACCTACGAGCAGTACTTC; CDR3: CASSPESATYEQYF
J: TRBJ1-2; V: TRBV6-1; size: few; D: TRBD1; DNA: TGTGCCAGCGTCAGGGGGCCCCCCCGGGGCTACACCTTC; CDR3: CASVRGPPRGYTF
J: TRBJ2-7; V: TRBV27; size: few; D: -; DNA: TGTGCCAGCAGTTTAATTAGTAGGGCCTCCTCCTACGAGCAGTACTTC; CDR3: CASSLISRASSYEQYF
J: TRBJ2-1; V: TRBV7-8; size: few; D: TRBD2; DNA: TGTGCCAGCAGCGTGGGACTAGCGGGGGACAATGTGCAGTTCTTC; CDR3: CASSVGLAGDNVQFF
J: TRBJ2-7; V: TRBV4-2; size: few; D: TRBD2; DNA: TGTGCCAGCAGCCAAGAGTGGGGGGGAACCTACGAGCAGTACTTC; CDR3: CASSQEWGGTYEQYF